One T cell receptor beta chain is described in this entry. The entry originates in a study of blood T cell repertoires in COVID-19. Data came from immunoSEQ multiplex PCR; TCRdb stores just in-frame clones and leaves some out. The sample yields a few hundred thousand clones, over 85% seen once. In germline, CDR1 is MNHEY, CDR2 SVGAGI. V shed 9 bases and J shed 5 bases, with 19 bases lying between them. The CDR3 has 14 amino acids. Sequencing input: peripheral blood. The sequence was obtained from a woman aged 60 to 75 with COVID-19, enrolled during active disease. The chain uses TRBV6-5 and TRBJ1-1; D perhaps matches TRBD1 (6 bases). This CDR3 is CASTFQGPQTEAFF. As DNA, the CDR3 is TGTGCCAGTACCTTTCAGGGGCCCCAGACTGAAGCTTTCTTT.